This T cell receptor beta chain originates from a study of blood T cell repertoires in COVID-19. The authors' processing: Amplified reference gene primers provided the basis for estimating nucleated cell counts. Clones were sequenced by immunoSEQ multiplex PCR, and TCRdb holds only the in-frame ones, with some missing. V and J calls and clone size are given by that table; D and trimming were obtained from the DNA. The repertoire holds approximately 100,000 clones, with more than 75% as singletons. The V segment lost 4 bases and the J segment 4 bases; nucleotides outside the gene matches: 3. Germline CDR1 SGHNT, CDR2 YYREEE (reference sequence). The CDR3 is 16 residues long.

The sequence came from a human donor in a cohort sampled during active COVID-19. Sequencing input: peripheral blood. This chain joins TRBV5-4 and TRBJ2-1, with TRBD2 matching 15 bases. The CDR3 bases are TGTGCCAGCAGCAAAGGGACTAGCGGGGGGTACAATGAGCAGTTCTTC. Translation gives CASSKGTSGGYNEQFF.